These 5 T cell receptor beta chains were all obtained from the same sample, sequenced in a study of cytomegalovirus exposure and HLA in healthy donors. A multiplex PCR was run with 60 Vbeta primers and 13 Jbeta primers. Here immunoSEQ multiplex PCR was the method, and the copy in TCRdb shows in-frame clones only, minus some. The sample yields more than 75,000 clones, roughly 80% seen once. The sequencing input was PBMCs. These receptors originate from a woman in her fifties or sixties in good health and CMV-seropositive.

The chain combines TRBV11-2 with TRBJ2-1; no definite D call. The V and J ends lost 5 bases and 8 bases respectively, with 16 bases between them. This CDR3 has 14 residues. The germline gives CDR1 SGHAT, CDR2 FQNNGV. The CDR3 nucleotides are TGTGCCAGCAGCAACTTAAAGAGGATGGATGAGCAGTTCTTC. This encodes CASSNLKRMDEQFF.

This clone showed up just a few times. CDR3 nucleotides: TGTGCCAGCAGTGAAGCCGGTAATACAGGGACCAGTGATGGCTACACCTTC. It is translated as CASSEAGNTGTSDGYTF. The chain is built from TRBV2 and TRBJ1-2, with D possibly TRBD1 on 6 matching bases. Germline CDR1 and CDR2: SNHLY and FYNNEI. This CDR3 comprises 17 residues. Trimming removed 0 bases at V and 6 bases at J, with 20 bases between. Full variable domain (outside the CDR3, taken from reference TRBV2 and TRBJ1-2): EPEVTQTPSHQVTQMGQEVILRCVPISNHLYFYWYRQILGQKVEFLVSFYNNEISEKSEIFDDQFSVERPDGSNFTLKIRSTKLEDSAMYFCASSEAGNTGTSDGYTFGSGTRLTVV.

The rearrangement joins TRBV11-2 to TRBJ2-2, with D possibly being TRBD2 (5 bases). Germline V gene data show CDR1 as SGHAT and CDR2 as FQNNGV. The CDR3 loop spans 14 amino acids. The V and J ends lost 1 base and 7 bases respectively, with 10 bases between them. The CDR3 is CASSLGTGGGELFF. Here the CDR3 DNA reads TGTGCCAGCAGCTTAGGGACTGGCGGCGGGGAGCTGTTTTTT. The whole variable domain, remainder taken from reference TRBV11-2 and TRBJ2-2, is EAGVAQSPRYKIIEKRQSVAFWCNPISGHATLYWYQQILGQGPKLLIQFQNNGVVDDSQLPKDRFSAERLKGVDSTLKIQPAKLEDSAVYLCASSLGTGGGELFFGEGSRLTVL.

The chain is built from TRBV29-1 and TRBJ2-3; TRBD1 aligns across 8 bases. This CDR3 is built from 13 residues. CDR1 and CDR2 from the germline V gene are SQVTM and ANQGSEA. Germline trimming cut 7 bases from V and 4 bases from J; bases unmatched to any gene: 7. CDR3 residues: CSAGQGTADTQYF. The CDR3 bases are TGCAGCGCAGGACAGGGTACGGCAGATACGCAGTATTTT.

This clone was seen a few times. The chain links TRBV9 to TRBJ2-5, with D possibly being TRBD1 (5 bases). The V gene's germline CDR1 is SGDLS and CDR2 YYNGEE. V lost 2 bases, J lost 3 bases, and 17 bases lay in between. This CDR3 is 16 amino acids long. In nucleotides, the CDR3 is TGTGCCAGCAGCGTCAGGGCCGATCCTTTCAAAGAGACCCAGTACTTC. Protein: CASSVRADPFKETQYF.